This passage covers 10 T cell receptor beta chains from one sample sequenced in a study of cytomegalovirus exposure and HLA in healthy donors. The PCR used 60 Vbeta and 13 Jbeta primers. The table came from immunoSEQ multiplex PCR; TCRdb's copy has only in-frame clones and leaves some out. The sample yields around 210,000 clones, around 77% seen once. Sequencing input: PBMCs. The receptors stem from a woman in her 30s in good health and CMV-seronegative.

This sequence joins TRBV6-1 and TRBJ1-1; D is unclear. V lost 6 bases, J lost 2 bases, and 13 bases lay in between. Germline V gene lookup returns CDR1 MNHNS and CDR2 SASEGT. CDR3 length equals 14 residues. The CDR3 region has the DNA TGTGCCAGCAGCCTTCTAGCTTTCAACACTGAAGCTTTCTTT. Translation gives CASSLLAFNTEAFF.

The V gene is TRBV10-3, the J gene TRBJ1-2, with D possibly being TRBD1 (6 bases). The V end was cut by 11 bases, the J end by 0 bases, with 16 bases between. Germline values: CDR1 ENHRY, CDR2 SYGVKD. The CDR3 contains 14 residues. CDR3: CAVEIRGSNYGYTF. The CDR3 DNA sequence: TGTGCCGTCGAAATCAGGGGTTCTAACTATGGCTACACCTTC.

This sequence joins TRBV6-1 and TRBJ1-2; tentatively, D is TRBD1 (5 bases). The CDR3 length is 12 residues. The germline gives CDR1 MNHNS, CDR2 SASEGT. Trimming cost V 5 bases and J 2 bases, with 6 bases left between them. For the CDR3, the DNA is TGTGCCAGCAGTCAGGGAAACTATGGCTACACCTTC. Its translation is CASSQGNYGYTF.

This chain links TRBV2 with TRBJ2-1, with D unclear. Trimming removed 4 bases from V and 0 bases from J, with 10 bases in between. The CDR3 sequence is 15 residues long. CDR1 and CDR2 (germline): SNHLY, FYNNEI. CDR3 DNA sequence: TGTGCCAGCAGTGTTACTGGTAGCTCCTACAATGAGCAGTTCTTC. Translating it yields CASSVTGSSYNEQFF.

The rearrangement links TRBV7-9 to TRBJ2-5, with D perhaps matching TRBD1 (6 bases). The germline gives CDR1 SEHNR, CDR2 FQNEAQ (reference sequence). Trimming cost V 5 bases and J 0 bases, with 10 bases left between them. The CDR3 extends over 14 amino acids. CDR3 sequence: CASSEDRNQETQYF. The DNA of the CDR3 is TGTGCCAGCAGCGAAGACAGGAACCAAGAGACCCAGTACTTC.

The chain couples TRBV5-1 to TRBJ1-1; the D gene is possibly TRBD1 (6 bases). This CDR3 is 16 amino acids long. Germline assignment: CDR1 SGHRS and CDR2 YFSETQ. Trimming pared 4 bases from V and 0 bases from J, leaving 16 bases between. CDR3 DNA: TGCGCCAGCAGCGCGTGGGACACTTTCCTGAACACTGAAGCTTTCTTT. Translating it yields CASSAWDTFLNTEAFF.

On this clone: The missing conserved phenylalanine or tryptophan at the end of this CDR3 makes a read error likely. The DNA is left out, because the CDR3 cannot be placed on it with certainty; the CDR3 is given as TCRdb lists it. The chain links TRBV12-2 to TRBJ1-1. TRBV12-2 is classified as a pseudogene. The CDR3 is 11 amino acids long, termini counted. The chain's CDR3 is CASRVTRDPLR.

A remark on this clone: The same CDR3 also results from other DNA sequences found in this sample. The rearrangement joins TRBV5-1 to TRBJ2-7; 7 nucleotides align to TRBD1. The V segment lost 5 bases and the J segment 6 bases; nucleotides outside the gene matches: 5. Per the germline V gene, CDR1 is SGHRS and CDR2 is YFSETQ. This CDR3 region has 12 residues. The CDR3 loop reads CASSLTGSEQYF. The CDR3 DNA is TGCGCCAGCAGTCTGACAGGGAGCGAGCAGTACTTC.

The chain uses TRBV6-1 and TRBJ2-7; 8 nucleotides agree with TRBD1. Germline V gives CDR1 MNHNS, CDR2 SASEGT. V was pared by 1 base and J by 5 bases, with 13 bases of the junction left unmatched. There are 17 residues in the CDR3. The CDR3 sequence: CASSEVPPRQGRNEQYF. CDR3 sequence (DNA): TGTGCCAGCAGTGAAGTCCCTCCTCGACAGGGGAGGAACGAGCAGTACTTC.

The CDR3 bases are TGCGCCAGCAGCCAAGTGCCGGTTAGAAATAATCAGCCCCAGCATTTT. Its protein product is CASSQVPVRNNQPQHF. The genes are TRBV4-1 and TRBJ1-5, with D hard to call. The CDR3 sequence is 16 residues long. Trimming stripped 1 base from V and 4 bases from J, with 14 bases between. Germline V gives CDR1 MGHRA, CDR2 YSYEKL.